The sequence of this TCR beta chain was determined in a study of vaccination and CD4 T cells after COVID-19. On this clonotype: No antigen is known for it.

Oncomine TCR Beta short-read sequencing was applied to DNA from cultured CD4+ T cells. Scientists extracted genomic DNA from CD4+ T cells grown in culture. TCRdb independently ran MiXCR on the PCR reads; one entry per CDR3 protein. This sample yields over 20,000 distinct CDR3 sequences, of which about 50% are seen a single time; approximately 5% belongs to the top ten. Study-wide points: It was observed that, in convalescent patients, a median about 90% of reactive clones arose only post-vaccination.

Germline values: CDR1 SGHRS, CDR2 YFSETQ. The CDR3 length is 14 residues. Trimming cost V 2 bases and J 2 bases, with 9 bases left between them. Treatment defined: roughly 10-day PBMC culture with coronavirus spike peptide pools or control peptides (ViraFEST assay). Days 3 and 7 saw half the medium replaced with fresh IL-2 medium. The specimen was CD4+ T cells from blood, cultured in vitro. This TCR was sampled from a human donor who had recovered from COVID-19. The rearrangement uses TRBV5-1 and TRBJ2-3; D ambiguous. The CDR3 DNA is TGCGCCAGCAGCTTAGGACCCTCCACAGATACGCAGTATTTT. The encoded protein is CASSLGPSTDTQYF.